The rows below give T cell receptor beta chains drawn from one sample of a study of T cell responses to AZD1222 COVID-19 vaccine. Libraries were prepared by immunoSEQ multiplex PCR; TCRdb keeps only in-frame clonotypes and omits some of them. This table holds tens of thousands of clones, around 90% found once. The specimen was peripheral blood, collected 28 days after the second AZD1222 dose. The receptor set was obtained from an adult who received the AZD1222 COVID-19 vaccine. Each CDR3 is given with its conserved first and last residue. The D gene is left open where the match is weak. Size values are once, few and many counts, or a class for expanded clones, and some rows have none.

j_call | d_call | v_call | clone_size | cdr3_nt | cdr3_aa
TRBJ2-1 | TRBD1 | TRBV19 | once | TGTGCCAGTAGTATAGAGGGCCGACAGGGCCATGAGCAGTTCTTC | CASSIEGRQGHEQFF
TRBJ2-2 | . | TRBV5-1 | . | TGCGCCAGCAGCCAGTCGAACACCGGGGAGCTGTTTTTT | CASSQSNTGELFF
TRBJ1-1 | . | TRBV25-1 | . | TGTGCCAGCAGTGAGGTCGCGGAAGCTTTCTTT | CASSEVAEAFF
TRBJ1-1 | . | TRBV7-9 | . | TGTGCCAGCAGCTTAGGGCTACAGAACACTGAAGCTTTCTTT | CASSLGLQNTEAFF
TRBJ2-2 | TRBD2 | TRBV2 | . | TGTGCCAGCAGGGAGCGGGAGGGAGACCCCGGGGAGCTGTTTTTT | CASREREGDPGELFF
TRBJ2-5 | . | TRBV5-1 | . | TGCGCCAGCAGCTTGGGAGTGGGAGGCCAAGAGACCCAGTACTTC | CASSLGVGGQETQYF
TRBJ2-5 | . | TRBV20-1 | . | TGCAGTGCTAGTCCTAGCGGAGGGGGACAAGAGACCCAGTACTTC | CSASPSGGGQETQYF
TRBJ2-3 | TRBD2 | TRBV23-1 | . | TGCGCCAGCCTATTAGCGGGTGGCACAGATACGCAGTATTTT | CASLLAGGTDTQYF
TRBJ2-7 | TRBD2 | TRBV19 | . | TGTGCCAGTAGTCTCGGGGGGGGATACGAGCAGTACTTC | CASSLGGGYEQYF
TRBJ2-7 | . | TRBV6-1 | . | TGTGCCAGCAGTGAAACCGGGTTCCACGAGCAGTACTTC | CASSETGFHEQYF
TRBJ2-3 | . | TRBV7-3 | . | TGTGCCAGCAGCTTAAGATCCCTCGGATACGGAGATACGCAGTATTTT | CASSLRSLGYGDTQYF
TRBJ2-7 | TRBD2 | TRBV7-8 | . | TGTGCCAGCACCACACTAGCGGGGAGCTCCTACGAGCAGTACTTC | CASTTLAGSSYEQYF
TRBJ1-4 | . | TRBV7-3 | . | TGTGCCAGCAGCCCGACCGGCGGGACTAATGAAAAACTGTTTTTT | CASSPTGGTNEKLFF
TRBJ2-7 | . | TRBV27 | . | TGTGCCAGCAGTTCACAGGTTAAGTACGAGCAGTACTTC | CASSSQVKYEQYF
TRBJ2-1 | TRBD2 | TRBV23-1 | once | TGCGCCAGCAGTGGAGCCAAGAGGGAGGGCCCTTTTTACAATGAGCAGTTCTTC | CASSGAKREGPFYNEQFF